The 30 T cell receptor beta chains reported below all come from one sample, sequenced in a study of T cell responses to AZD1222 COVID-19 vaccine. Only in-frame clones appear in the TCRdb table, and some are missing; sequencing was by immunoSEQ multiplex PCR. The data show about 130,000 clones, roughly 90% seen once. Sequenced here: peripheral blood, sampled on day 0 of AZD1222 vaccination. The receptor set was obtained from an adult in good health.

The chain has TRBV29-1 and TRBJ1-1; maybe TRBD1 (5 bases). Germline assignment: CDR1 SQVTM and CDR2 ANQGSEA. CDR3 length: 14 amino acids. Trimming took 4 bases from V and 4 from J, leaving 16 bases between them. Here the CDR3 DNA reads TGCAGCGTTGTAACCGGGACCTCGGGCACTGAAGCTTTCTTT. This encodes CSVVTGTSGTEAFF.

The chain couples TRBV15 to TRBJ1-1; maybe TRBD1 (6 bases). CDR3 size: 13 residues. Trimming cost V 8 bases and J 0 bases, with 10 bases left between them. Germline assignment: CDR1 LNHNV and CDR2 YYDKDF (reference sequence). The CDR3 region is CATAGQMNTEAFF. CDR3 nucleotides: TGTGCCACCGCTGGACAGATGAACACTGAAGCTTTCTTT.

CDR3 coding DNA: TGTGCCAGCGAGGTCGTTCAGGCGACCTATAATTCACCCCTCCACTTT. It yields the protein CASEVVQATYNSPLHF. V and J are TRBV21-1 and TRBJ1-6. TRBV21-1 is a known pseudogene. The length of the CDR3 is 16 residues.

The V call is TRBV25-1, the J call TRBJ1-3, with 7 bases identical to TRBD1. V shed 5 bases and J 4 bases; nucleotides not matched to a gene: 11. The CDR3 runs to 16 residues. Germline lookup yields CDR1 MGHDK and CDR2 SYGVNS. The CDR3 protein is CASSSPGTDAGNTIYF. The CDR3 DNA is TGTGCCAGCAGTTCCCCTGGGACAGACGCAGGAAACACCATATATTTT.

The V and J genes are TRBV12-3 or TRBV12-4 and TRBJ1-1; unclear D gene. Trimming pared 5 bases from V and 11 bases from J, leaving 18 bases between. CDR3 length equals 13 residues. The DNA of the CDR3 is TGTGCCAGCAGTACCCTGGGCGGCCTTCGGGCTTTCTTT. It is translated as CASSTLGGLRAFF.

The chain joins TRBV4-1 to TRBJ1-3, with D unclear. This CDR3 has 15 amino acids. V dropped 1 base and J dropped 0 bases, with 7 bases sitting between them. Germline V gene lookup returns CDR1 MGHRA and CDR2 YSYEKL. CDR3 protein: CASSQVANSGNTIYF. The DNA for the CDR3 is TGCGCCAGCAGCCAAGTGGCAAACTCTGGAAACACCATATATTTT.

The CDR3 loop is CASSDRGPGELFF. The CDR3 DNA sequence: TGTGCCAGCAGCGACAGGGGGCCGGGGGAGCTGTTTTTT. The chain recombines TRBV2 with TRBJ2-2; 10 positions match TRBD1. The CDR3 has 13 residues. Germline lookup yields CDR1 SNHLY and CDR2 FYNNEI. The junction had 3 bases not matched to a gene; V was cut back by 6 bases and J by 8 bases. Complete variable domain (other parts from reference TRBV2 and TRBJ2-2): EPEVTQTPSHQVTQMGQEVILRCVPISNHLYFYWYRQILGQKVEFLVSFYNNEISEKSEIFDDQFSVERPDGSNFTLKIRSTKLEDSAMYFCASSDRGPGELFFGEGSRLTVL.

V and J are TRBV2 and TRBJ1-2, with 7 nucleotides matching TRBD1. Germline assignment: CDR1 SNHLY and CDR2 FYNNEI. The CDR3 runs to 13 residues. Trimming removed 7 bases from V and 4 bases from J; junction bases left unmatched: 6. CDR3 in DNA: TGTGCCAGCACCGAGACAGGGATCTATGGCTACACCTTC. It encodes CASTETGIYGYTF. The full variable domain, its missing parts supplied by reference TRBV2 and TRBJ1-2, is EPEVTQTPSHQVTQMGQEVILRCVPISNHLYFYWYRQILGQKVEFLVSFYNNEISEKSEIFDDQFSVERPDGSNFTLKIRSTKLEDSAMYFCASTETGIYGYTFGSGTRLTVV.

The CDR3 loop is CASSGFQETQYF. The DNA of the CDR3 is TGTGCCAGCAGCGGATTCCAAGAGACCCAGTACTTC. The chain uses TRBV11-2 and TRBJ2-5; no definite D call. V was cut by 5 bases and J by 1 base, with 5 bases left in between. The CDR3 runs to 12 residues. CDR1 and CDR2 from the germline V gene are SGHAT and FQNNGV.

This clone was seen just once. The rearrangement links TRBV28 to TRBJ1-4; D is unclear. Germline V gives CDR1 MDHEN, CDR2 SYDVKM. This CDR3 has 14 residues. Trimming removed 3 bases from V and 0 bases from J, with 5 bases in between. This CDR3 is CASSFGATNEKLFF. The CDR3 region has the DNA TGTGCCAGCAGTTTCGGTGCAACTAATGAAAAACTGTTTTTT. Complete variable domain (other parts from reference TRBV28 and TRBJ1-4): DVKVTQSSRYLVKRTGEKVFLECVQDMDHENMFWYRQDPGLGLRLIYFSYDVKMKEKGDIPEGYSVSREKKERFSLILESASTNQTSMYLCASSFGATNEKLFFGSGTQLSVL.

This clone has just a few counts. This chain connects TRBV5-8 to TRBJ1-5, with D tentatively TRBD1 (5 bases). The CDR3 is 13 amino acids. V was trimmed by 4 bases and J by 1 base, leaving 6 bases between them. Germline-derived CDR1 and CDR2 are SGHTS and YDEGEE. DNA for the CDR3: TGTGCCAGCAGCCGGGACAGCAATCAGCCCCAGCATTTT. Amino acids: CASSRDSNQPQHF.

The gene calls are TRBV5-1 and TRBJ1-2, with D hard to call. The germline gives CDR1 SGHRS, CDR2 YFSETQ. V gave up 0 bases and J gave up 8 bases, with 11 bases separating them. This CDR3 is 13 amino acids long. CDR3 sequence reads: CASSLERDRGYTF. CDR3 nucleotides: TGCGCCAGCAGCTTGGAAAGGGATCGGGGCTACACCTTC.

This chain joins TRBV29-1 and TRBJ1-1; D might be TRBD1 (5 bases). The V gene's germline CDR1 is SQVTM and CDR2 ANQGSEA. The CDR3 totals 13 residues. V gave up 8 bases and J gave up 4 bases, with 17 bases separating them. In DNA form, the CDR3 reads TGCAGCACGGAAGGCTCGAGGGGCACTGAAGCTTTCTTT. Amino acid sequence: CSTEGSRGTEAFF.

The rearrangement joins TRBV28 to TRBJ1-5; D is possibly TRBD1 (6 bases). The V end lost 5 bases, the J end lost 5 bases, and 13 bases lay between the germline ends. In germline, CDR1 is MDHEN, CDR2 SYDVKM. The CDR3 extends over 14 amino acids. The CDR3 loop reads CASSPAGDYQPQHF. CDR3 sequence (DNA): TGTGCCAGCAGTCCCGCAGGGGACTATCAGCCCCAGCATTTT.

The chain uses TRBV29-1 and TRBJ1-1; 7 nucleotides agree with TRBD1. Trimming removed 4 bases from V and 5 bases from J; junction bases left unmatched: 10. Germline V gene lookup returns CDR1 SQVTM and CDR2 ANQGSEA. The CDR3 contains 14 residues. In DNA, the CDR3 is TGCAGCGTTGGCCCCGGACAGGAGGGGACTGAAGCTTTCTTT. This encodes CSVGPGQEGTEAFF.

The CDR3 here is CASSSSGQGMGEQYF. Here the CDR3 DNA reads TGCGCCAGCAGCTCCAGCGGACAGGGAATGGGCGAGCAGTACTTC. The chain links TRBV5-1 to TRBJ2-7; 8 nucleotides agree with TRBD1. There are 15 residues in the CDR3. Trimming removed 3 bases from V and 6 bases from J; junction bases left unmatched: 11. Germline V lookup: CDR1 SGHRS, CDR2 YFSETQ.

The genes are TRBV18 and TRBJ1-1, with D maybe TRBD1 (6 bases). Trimming pared 3 bases from V and 5 bases from J, leaving 13 bases between. The CDR3 covers 14 residues. Germline CDR1 and CDR2: KGHSH and LQKENI. CDR3 protein: CASSPGAGNTEAFF. The CDR3 bases are TGTGCCAGCTCACCGGGGGCAGGGAATACTGAAGCTTTCTTT.

This chain uses TRBV12-5 with TRBJ1-1; D ambiguous. This CDR3 spans 13 amino acids. V lost 3 bases and J 1 base, leaving 6 bases between the germline ends. Germline-derived CDR1 and CDR2 are LGHNT and FRNRAP. Written as DNA, the CDR3 is TGTGCTAGTGGTTTCGGAGAGAACACTGAAGCTTTCTTT. It codes for CASGFGENTEAFF.

V and J are TRBV10-3 and TRBJ1-3; D gene uncertain. The CDR3 covers 13 residues. V was trimmed by 3 bases and J by 0 bases, leaving 3 bases between them. Germline V CDR1 and CDR2: ENHRY, SYGVKD. Here the CDR3 DNA reads TGTGCCATCAGTGACAGCTCTGGAAACACCATATATTTT. It specifies CAISDSSGNTIYF.

The gene calls are TRBV7-9 and TRBJ1-1; 7 positions match TRBD1. Germline assignment: CDR1 SEHNR and CDR2 FQNEAQ (reference sequence). The length of the CDR3 is 14 residues. With V trimmed by 3 bases and J by 1 base, 2 bases remained unmatched. CDR3 sequence reads: CASSLGTENTEAFF. The CDR3 region has the DNA TGTGCCAGCAGCTTGGGGACAGAGAACACTGAAGCTTTCTTT.

This clone was seen a handful of times. The V gene is TRBV6-2 or TRBV6-3, the J gene TRBJ2-7, with a tentative D call TRBD1 (5 bases). V was clipped by 2 bases and J by 3 bases, with 17 bases between them. This CDR3 contains 16 residues. Germline CDR1 MNHEY, CDR2 SVGEGT. The CDR3 here is CASSYPMAGLVYEQYF. The DNA for the CDR3 is TGTGCCAGCAGTTACCCAATGGCAGGGCTGGTCTACGAGCAGTACTTC.

This clone was counted a few times. Here the CDR3 DNA reads TGTGCCAGCAGCCCTGGACTCACCTTGGCCAATTATGGCTACACCTTC. Its translation: CASSPGLTLANYGYTF. The chain combines TRBV5-5 with TRBJ1-2; D unclear. The V end lost 4 bases, the J end lost 5 bases, and 21 bases lay between the germline ends. Germline V CDR1 and CDR2: SGHKS, YYEKEE (reference sequence). CDR3 length: 16 amino acids.

The chain uses TRBV28 and TRBJ1-3, with D unclear. V gave up 5 bases and J gave up 0 bases, with 14 bases separating them. The CDR3 sequence is 16 residues long. Germline V gene sequence: CDR1 MDHEN, CDR2 SYDVKM. The CDR3 is CASSLQRSASGNTIYF. The CDR3 nucleotides are TGTGCCAGCAGTCTGCAGCGTTCAGCCTCTGGAAACACCATATATTTT.

In its sample, this clone was seen a few times. This chain uses TRBV19 with TRBJ1-3, with D perhaps TRBD1 (5 bases). The CDR3 loop spans 19 amino acids. V was cut by 2 bases and J by 1 base, with 21 bases left in between. Germline V CDR1 and CDR2: LNHDA, SQIVND (reference sequence). The CDR3 spells CASSISRGSISLSGNTIYF. The CDR3 coding sequence is TGTGCCAGTAGTATATCCCGGGGCTCAATATCTCTGTCTGGAAACACCATATATTTT.

The genes are TRBV29-1 and TRBJ1-1, with D possibly TRBD1 on 6 matching bases. This CDR3 contains 17 residues. V was pared by 7 bases and J by 0 bases, with 24 bases between. Germline CDR1 SQVTM, CDR2 ANQGSEA. The CDR3 is CSASRDTQRGMNTEAFF. CDR3 coding DNA: TGCAGCGCATCGAGGGACACCCAAAGGGGGATGAACACTGAAGCTTTCTTT.

The chain joins TRBV6-2 or TRBV6-3 to TRBJ2-7; weak D call: TRBD2 (5 bases). V was shortened by 6 bases and J by 5 bases, with 11 bases between the two germline ends. Germline values: CDR1 MNHEY, CDR2 SVGEGT. The CDR3 runs 12 residues. The chain's CDR3 is CASSLRGNEQYF. The CDR3 coding sequence is TGTGCCAGCAGCCTCCGGGGAAACGAGCAGTACTTC.

This clone rates as large (0.1 to 1%). Other DNA sequences of this sample code for an identical CDR3. The chain couples TRBV5-1 to TRBJ1-2, with D tentatively TRBD1 (6 bases). The CDR3 runs to 13 residues. V dropped 3 bases and J dropped 4 bases, with 10 bases sitting between them. Germline V lookup: CDR1 SGHRS, CDR2 YFSETQ. CDR3 region: CASSWDKSYGYTF. The CDR3 coding sequence is TGCGCCAGCAGCTGGGACAAATCCTATGGCTACACCTTC.

The CDR3 here is CASSPPLRILRETQYF. The CDR3 DNA reads TGTGCCAGCTCACCACCACTACGGATCCTAAGAGAGACCCAGTACTTC. The V call is TRBV18, the J call TRBJ2-5; no reliable D call. The CDR3 covers 16 residues. Germline V gene lookup returns CDR1 KGHSH and CDR2 LQKENI. Trimming cost V 0 bases and J 4 bases, with 15 bases left between them.

This chain joins TRBV27 and TRBJ2-7; 7 nucleotides line up with TRBD1. This CDR3 is built from 14 residues. V lost 2 bases, J lost 3 bases, and 4 bases stayed unmatched. Germline V lookup: CDR1 MNHEY, CDR2 SMNVEV (reference sequence). Here the CDR3 reads CASSLRGQVYEQYF. CDR3 in DNA: TGTGCCAGCAGTTTAAGAGGACAGGTCTACGAGCAGTACTTC.

CDR3 in amino acids: CASSHRVYEQYF. DNA for the CDR3: TGTGCCAGCAGTCACAGGGTTTACGAGCAGTACTTC. This chain links TRBV25-1 with TRBJ2-7; TRBD1 might be the D (6 bases). CDR1 is MGHDK, CDR2 SYGVNS, per germline. The V end was cut by 5 bases, the J end by 4 bases, with 9 bases between. CDR3 length equals 12 residues.